Below, 18 T cell receptor beta chains from the same sample are listed, as sequenced in a study of preoperative IRX-2 immunotherapy in early breast cancer. As for treatment: preoperative locoregional IRX-2 cytokine immunotherapy. Using immunoSEQ multiplex PCR, the repertoire was profiled, and TCRdb retains in-frame clones only, with some absent. The table shows around 35,000 clones, with roughly 95% occurring only once. This sample was taken from a patient treated with IRX-2 immunotherapy. These receptors came from a human donor with breast cancer.

CDR3 DNA: TGTGCCAGCAGCTCCCCTAGCGGGGGGGCGTACAATGAGCAGTTCTTC. It encodes CASSSPSGGAYNEQFF. The J gene is TRBJ2-1, the V gene TRBV7-9; 12 bases fit TRBD2. The ends lost 4 bases at V and 4 bases at J; junction bases unmatched: 5. The CDR3 covers 16 residues. CDR1 is SEHNR and CDR2 is FQNEAQ in the germline V gene (reference sequence).

The J gene is TRBJ2-5, the V gene TRBV10-3, with D perhaps matching TRBD2 (5 bases). The last part of the DNA fits TRBJ2-7 better; the J call may be wrong. The CDR3 contains 15 residues. Per the germline V gene, CDR1 is ENHRY and CDR2 is SYGVKD. The CDR3 region is CAIILWGVRSYEQYF. The CDR3 region has the DNA TGTGCCATCATCTTATGGGGAGTCCGCTCCTACGAGCAGTACTTC.

The rearrangement joins TRBV27 to TRBJ2-7; D unclear. This CDR3 has 15 residues. The V gene lost 1 base and the J gene lost 4 bases, with 14 bases spanning the gap. Germline CDR1 and CDR2: MNHEY and SMNVEV (reference sequence). In DNA form, the CDR3 reads TGTGCCAGCAGTTTATTGGGCACTACTGTGTACGAGCAGTACTTC. It encodes CASSLLGTTVYEQYF.

The gene calls are TRBV18 and TRBJ2-2; D is unclear. This CDR3 comprises 14 residues. Germline V lookup: CDR1 KGHSH, CDR2 LQKENI. Trimming stripped 2 bases from V and 6 bases from J, with 10 bases between. Here the CDR3 reads CASSPLGGSGELFF. The CDR3, as DNA: TGTGCCAGCTCACCATTAGGTGGTTCCGGGGAGCTGTTTTTT.

The CDR3 sequence: CASRYTSGRYEQYF. For the CDR3, the DNA is TGTGCCAGCAGGTATACTAGCGGGAGGTACGAGCAGTACTTC. V is TRBV27 and J is TRBJ2-7; 12 bases agree with TRBD2. This CDR3 is built from 14 residues. CDR1 and CDR2 from the germline V gene are MNHEY and SMNVEV (reference sequence). V trimming: 6 bases; J trimming: 4 bases; junction bases outside the gene matches: 4.

The chain employs TRBV7-8 and TRBJ2-5, with D uncertain. The CDR3 has 12 residues. From germline, CDR1 is SGHVS and CDR2 FQNEAQ. The ends were cut back, 0 bases at V and 3 bases at J, with 2 bases in the middle. Here the CDR3 reads CASSLAEETQYF. The CDR3 coding sequence is TGTGCCAGCAGCTTAGCGGAAGAGACCCAGTACTTC.

This clone was picked up one time. The chain couples TRBV6-1 to TRBJ2-3, with a possible D match to TRBD2 (6 bases). This CDR3 is built from 13 residues. The germline gives CDR1 MNHNS, CDR2 SASEGT. Deletions cut 5 bases from V and 4 bases from J, with 10 bases between. CDR3 region: CASSRLESDTQYF. In nucleotides, the CDR3 is TGTGCCAGCAGTCGACTAGAATCAGATACGCAGTATTTT.

V is TRBV18 and J is TRBJ2-3, with TRBD1 matching 12 bases. Per germline, CDR1 KGHSH and CDR2 LQKENI. The CDR3 is made up of 14 amino acids. Trimming at V came to 8 bases and at J to 6 bases, leaving 6 bases not matched to a gene. Here the CDR3 DNA reads TGTGCCAGCATTCCGGGACAGGGGGCGGATACGCAGTATTTT. Encoded protein: CASIPGQGADTQYF.

The sample holds one count of this clone. This sequence joins TRBV5-6 and TRBJ1-1, with D maybe TRBD1 (5 bases). Trimming cost V 0 bases and J 1 base, with 10 bases left between them. The CDR3 has 15 residues. Germline lookup yields CDR1 SGHDT and CDR2 YYEEEE. CDR3 nucleotides: TGTGCCAGCAGCTTGGCCGGGGGTTGGAACACTGAAGCTTTCTTT. Protein product: CASSLAGGWNTEAFF.

The chain has TRBV28 and TRBJ1-1, with D tentatively TRBD1 (5 bases). This CDR3 contains 14 residues. The V gene's germline CDR1 is MDHEN and CDR2 SYDVKM. V lost 6 bases, J lost 1 base, and 12 bases lay in between. Written as DNA, the CDR3 is TGTGCCAGCAGGGTCGGGACCTCGAACACTGAAGCTTTCTTT. The encoded protein is CASRVGTSNTEAFF.

This rearrangement joins TRBV9 to TRBJ1-1; no clear D gene. V lost 4 bases, J lost 0 bases, and 10 bases lay in between. There are 14 residues in the CDR3. CDR1 is SGDLS, CDR2 YYNGEE, per germline. The CDR3 DNA reads TGTGCCAGCAGCCCAAGGGCGGTGAACACTGAAGCTTTCTTT. This encodes CASSPRAVNTEAFF.

The chain recombines TRBV7-9 with TRBJ2-7, with D perhaps TRBD1 or TRBD2 (6 bases each). Per germline, CDR1 SEHNR and CDR2 FQNEAQ (reference sequence). This CDR3 region has 15 residues. V lost 4 bases, J lost 2 bases, and 15 bases lay in between. The CDR3 DNA sequence: TGTGCCAGCAGCTGGGGTGGGGGGCCCACCTACGAGCAGTACTTC. Its protein is CASSWGGGPTYEQYF.

The CDR3 reads CASSLTWRDTGELFF. CDR3 nucleotide sequence: TGTGCCAGCAGCTTAACTTGGCGGGACACCGGGGAGCTGTTTTTT. This chain joins TRBV7-3 and TRBJ2-2; perhaps TRBD2 as D (5 bases). From germline, CDR1 is SGHTA and CDR2 FQGTGA. CDR3 size: 15 residues. Trimming removed 0 bases at V and 3 bases at J, with 8 bases between. Complete variable domain (other parts from reference TRBV7-3 and TRBJ2-2): GAGVSQTPSNKVTEKGKYVELRCDPISGHTALYWYRQSLGQGPEFLIYFQGTGAADDSGLPNDRFFAVRPEGSVSTLKIQRTERGDSAVYLCASSLTWRDTGELFFGEGSRLTVL.

CDR3 sequence reads: CASSVGSTGRGYTF. For the CDR3, the DNA is TGTGCCAGCAGTGTGGGATCTACAGGGAGAGGCTACACCTTC. The chain recombines TRBV6-1 with TRBJ1-2; the D gene is possibly TRBD1 (6 bases). The CDR3 totals 14 residues. The ends were cut back, 4 bases at V and 8 bases at J, with 17 bases in the middle. The germline V gene encodes CDR1 MNHNS and CDR2 SASEGT.

The chain is built from TRBV30 and TRBJ2-7; D might be TRBD1 (7 bases). CDR1 GTSNPN and CDR2 SVGIG come from the germline V gene (reference sequence). The CDR3 totals 15 residues. With 5 bases removed from V and 3 bases from J, the gap between germline ends came to 20 bases. This CDR3 reads CAWGFPPRGDYEQYF. In DNA, the CDR3 is TGTGCCTGGGGTTTCCCCCCCAGGGGGGACTACGAGCAGTACTTC.

The genes are TRBV7-2 and TRBJ2-5, with 8 bases matching TRBD1. Unmatched junction bases numbered 3, after V lost 4 bases and J lost 2 bases. The length of the CDR3 is 14 residues. Germline CDR1 is SGHTA and CDR2 is FQGNSA. CDR3 in amino acids: CASSSGTGQETQYF. The CDR3 coding sequence is TGTGCCAGCAGCTCCGGGACAGGTCAAGAGACCCAGTACTTC.

This clone has only one observation. This chain uses TRBV5-1 with TRBJ2-2, with D tentatively TRBD2 (5 bases). This CDR3 spans 15 amino acids. With 2 bases removed from V and 1 base from J, the gap between germline ends came to 9 bases. Germline V gene lookup returns CDR1 SGHRS and CDR2 YFSETQ. The CDR3 bases are TGCGCCAGCAGCTTTAGCGCAGGGAACACCGGGGAGCTGTTTTTT. This translates into CASSFSAGNTGELFF.

This sequence joins TRBV27 and TRBJ1-1, with a tentative D call TRBD1 (5 bases). The CDR3 covers 15 residues. Trimming stripped 3 bases from V and 3 bases from J, with 14 bases between. Germline values: CDR1 MNHEY, CDR2 SMNVEV (reference sequence). The CDR3 DNA sequence: TGTGCCAGCAGTTTGCTTACAGGAGGGTACACTGAAGCTTTCTTT. Encoded protein: CASSLLTGGYTEAFF.